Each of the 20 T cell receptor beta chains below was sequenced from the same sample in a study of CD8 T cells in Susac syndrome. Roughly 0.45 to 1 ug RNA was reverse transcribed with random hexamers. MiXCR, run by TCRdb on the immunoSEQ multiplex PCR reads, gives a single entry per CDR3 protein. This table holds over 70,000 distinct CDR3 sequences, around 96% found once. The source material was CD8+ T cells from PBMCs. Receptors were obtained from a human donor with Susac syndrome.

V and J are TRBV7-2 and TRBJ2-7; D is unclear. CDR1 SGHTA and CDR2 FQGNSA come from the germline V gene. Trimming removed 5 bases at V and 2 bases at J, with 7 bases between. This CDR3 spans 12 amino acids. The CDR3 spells CASSVNTYEQYF. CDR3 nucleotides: TGTGCCAGCAGCGTCAACACCTACGAGCAGTACTTC.

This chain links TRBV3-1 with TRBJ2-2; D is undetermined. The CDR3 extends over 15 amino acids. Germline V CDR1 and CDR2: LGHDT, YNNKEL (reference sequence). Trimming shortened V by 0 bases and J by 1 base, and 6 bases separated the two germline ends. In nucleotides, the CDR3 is TGTGCCAGCAGCCAAGATCAACTGAACACCGGGGAGCTGTTTTTT. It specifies CASSQDQLNTGELFF.

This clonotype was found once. DNA for the CDR3: TGTGCCAGCAGTGATCGAAATTCGGGGGGCTACACCTTC. Translated, it gives CASSDRNSGGYTF. J is TRBJ1-2 and V is TRBV27; D is undetermined. The CDR3 consists of 13 residues. V lost 5 bases, J lost 8 bases, and 15 bases lay in between. CDR1 is MNHEY and CDR2 is SMNVEV in the germline V gene (reference sequence).

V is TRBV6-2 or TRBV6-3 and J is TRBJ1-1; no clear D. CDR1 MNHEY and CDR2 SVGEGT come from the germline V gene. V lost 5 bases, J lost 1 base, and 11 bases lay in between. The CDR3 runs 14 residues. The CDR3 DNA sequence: TGTGCCAGCAGTGAGGGCGCATCGAACACTGAAGCTTTCTTT. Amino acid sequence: CASSEGASNTEAFF.

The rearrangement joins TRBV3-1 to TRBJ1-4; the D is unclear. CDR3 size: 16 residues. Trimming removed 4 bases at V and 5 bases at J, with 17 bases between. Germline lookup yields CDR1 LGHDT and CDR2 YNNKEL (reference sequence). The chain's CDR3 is CASSLLPGETNEKLFF. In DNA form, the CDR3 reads TGTGCCAGCAGCCTCCTACCGGGAGAGACCAATGAAAAACTGTTTTTT.

CDR3 residues: CASSLEGVEQYF. For the CDR3, the DNA is TGTGCCAGCAGCTTGGAAGGGGTTGAGCAGTACTTC. The chain carries TRBV5-4 and TRBJ2-7; D is perhaps TRBD1 (5 bases). Germline V lookup: CDR1 SGHNT, CDR2 YYREEE (reference sequence). V was trimmed by 0 bases and J by 7 bases, leaving 8 bases between them. The CDR3 runs to 12 residues.

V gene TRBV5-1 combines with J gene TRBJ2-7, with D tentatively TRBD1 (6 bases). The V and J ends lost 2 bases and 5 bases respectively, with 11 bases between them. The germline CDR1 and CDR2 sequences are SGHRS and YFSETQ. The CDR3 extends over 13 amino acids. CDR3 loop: CASSLQGLHEQYF. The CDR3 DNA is TGCGCCAGCAGCTTACAGGGTCTCCACGAGCAGTACTTC.

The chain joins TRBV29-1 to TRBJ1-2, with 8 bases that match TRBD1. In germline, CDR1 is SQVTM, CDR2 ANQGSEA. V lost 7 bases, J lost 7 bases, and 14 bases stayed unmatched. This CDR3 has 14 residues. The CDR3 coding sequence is TGCAGCGCCGGTCGACAGACAGGGGATGGTGGCTACACCTTC. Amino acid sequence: CSAGRQTGDGGYTF.

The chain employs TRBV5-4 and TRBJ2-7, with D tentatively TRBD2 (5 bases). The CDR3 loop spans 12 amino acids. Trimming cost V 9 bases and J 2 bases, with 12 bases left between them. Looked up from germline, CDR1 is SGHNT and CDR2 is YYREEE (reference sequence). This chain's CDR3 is CATGVSPYEQYF. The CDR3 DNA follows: TGTGCCACCGGGGTATCTCCCTACGAGCAGTACTTC.

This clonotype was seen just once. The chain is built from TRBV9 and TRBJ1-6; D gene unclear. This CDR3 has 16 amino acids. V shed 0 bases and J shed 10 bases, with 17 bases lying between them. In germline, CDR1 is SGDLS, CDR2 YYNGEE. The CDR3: CASSVEGLGEGSPLHF. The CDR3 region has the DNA TGTGCCAGCAGCGTAGAAGGACTGGGAGAAGGGTCACCCCTCCACTTT.

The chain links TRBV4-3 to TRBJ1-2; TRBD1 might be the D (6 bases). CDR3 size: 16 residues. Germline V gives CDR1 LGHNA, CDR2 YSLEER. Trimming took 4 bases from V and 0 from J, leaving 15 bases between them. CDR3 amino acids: CASSRDRGNSNYGYTF. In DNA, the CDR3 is TGCGCCAGCAGCCGCGATAGGGGGAACTCTAACTATGGCTACACCTTC.

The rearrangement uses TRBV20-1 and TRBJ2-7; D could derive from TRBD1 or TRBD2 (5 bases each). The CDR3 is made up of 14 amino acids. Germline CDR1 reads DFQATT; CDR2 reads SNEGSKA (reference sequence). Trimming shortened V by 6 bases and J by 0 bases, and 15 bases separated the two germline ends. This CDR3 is CSAGWDGSSYEQYF. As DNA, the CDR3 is TGCAGTGCGGGATGGGACGGATCCTCCTACGAGCAGTACTTC.

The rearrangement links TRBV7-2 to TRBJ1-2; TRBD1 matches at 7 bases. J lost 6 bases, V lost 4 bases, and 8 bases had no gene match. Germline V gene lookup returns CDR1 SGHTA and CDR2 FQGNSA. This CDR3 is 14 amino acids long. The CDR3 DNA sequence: TGTGCCAGCAGCTCACAGGGGAAGAGAGATGGCTACACCTTC. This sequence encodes CASSSQGKRDGYTF.

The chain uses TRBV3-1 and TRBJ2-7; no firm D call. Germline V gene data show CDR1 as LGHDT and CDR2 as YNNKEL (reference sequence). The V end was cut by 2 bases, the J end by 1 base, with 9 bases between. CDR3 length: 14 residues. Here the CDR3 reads CASSQLGPSYEQYF. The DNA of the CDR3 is TGTGCCAGCAGCCAACTGGGTCCATCCTACGAGCAGTACTTC.

The CDR3 bases are TGTGCCAGCAGCCAAGATTTTGACAGGGCCCCCGATGGCTACACCTTC. It specifies CASSQDFDRAPDGYTF. The rearrangement links TRBV3-1 to TRBJ1-2; 7 bases are shared with TRBD1. Germline V lookup: CDR1 LGHDT, CDR2 YNNKEL (reference sequence). The CDR3 covers 16 residues. The V gene end was trimmed by 0 bases and the J gene end by 6 bases; junction bases not matched to a gene: 10.

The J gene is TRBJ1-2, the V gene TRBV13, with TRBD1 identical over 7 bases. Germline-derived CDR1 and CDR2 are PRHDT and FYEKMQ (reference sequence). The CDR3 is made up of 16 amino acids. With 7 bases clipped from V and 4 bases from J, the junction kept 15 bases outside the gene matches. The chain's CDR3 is CASILGRDSDAYGYTF. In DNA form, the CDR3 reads TGTGCCAGCATCCTGGGTAGGGACAGTGACGCCTATGGCTACACCTTC.

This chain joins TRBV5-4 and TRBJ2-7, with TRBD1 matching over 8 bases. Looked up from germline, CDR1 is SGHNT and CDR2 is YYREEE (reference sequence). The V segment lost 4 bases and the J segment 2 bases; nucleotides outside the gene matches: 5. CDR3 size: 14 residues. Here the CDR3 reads CASSTGQGPYEQYF. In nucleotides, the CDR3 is TGTGCCAGCAGCACCGGACAGGGCCCCTACGAGCAGTACTTC.

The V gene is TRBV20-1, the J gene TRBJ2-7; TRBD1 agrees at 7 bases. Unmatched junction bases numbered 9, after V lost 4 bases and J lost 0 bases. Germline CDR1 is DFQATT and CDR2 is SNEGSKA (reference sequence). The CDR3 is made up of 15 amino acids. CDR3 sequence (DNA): TGCAGTGCTAAGTTCGGGGACAGCAGCTCCTACGAGCAGTACTTC. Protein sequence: CSAKFGDSSSYEQYF.

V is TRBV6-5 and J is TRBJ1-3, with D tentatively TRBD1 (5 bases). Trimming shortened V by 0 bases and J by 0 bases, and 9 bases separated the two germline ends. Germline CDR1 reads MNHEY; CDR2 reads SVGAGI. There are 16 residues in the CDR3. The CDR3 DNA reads TGTGCCAGCAGTTACTCACGGGGGAGCTCTGGAAACACCATATATTTT. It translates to CASSYSRGSSGNTIYF.

The CDR3 DNA reads TGTGCCAGCAGTGCGCAGGGTCCGGCGGAGACCCAGTACTTC. Translation gives CASSAQGPAETQYF. The chain uses TRBV25-1 and TRBJ2-5, with D possibly TRBD1 on 5 matching bases. The V and J ends lost 4 bases and 5 bases respectively, with 14 bases between them. In germline, CDR1 is MGHDK, CDR2 SYGVNS. CDR3 length: 14 residues.